A single sample gave rise to the 9 T cell receptor beta chains below, sequenced in a study of T cells in Graves' hyperthyroidism and ophthalmopathy. RNA transcripts were the template for amplifying TCR beta CDR3 regions. First-round RT-PCR of the TCR CDR3 relied on the HTBI primer set. TCRdb itself ran the multiplex PCR reads through MiXCR, one entry per CDR3 protein. Seen here are 550,000 to 800,000 distinct CDR3 sequences, 17% observed once, and the top ten hold around 15%. The sequenced sample was blood. The receptors originated from a man aged 45-60 years with Graves' hyperthyroidism.

This clonotype was observed many times. The chain joins TRBV11-2 to TRBJ2-5, with a tentative D call TRBD2 (5 bases). From germline, CDR1 is SGHAT and CDR2 FQNNGV. CDR3 length: 16 residues. Trimming shortened V by 1 base and J by 1 base, and 13 bases separated the two germline ends. The CDR3 spells CASSLGSLATQETQYF. The CDR3 DNA reads as TGTGCCAGCAGCTTAGGCAGTCTAGCAACCCAAGAGACCCAGTACTTC.

This clonotype was counted ten times or more. Relative to the germline gene, one junction end is altered; a read error may explain this. The chain has TRBV5-1 and TRBJ1-1; TRBD1 is a possible D gene (5 bases). The CDR3 runs to 14 residues. Germline CDR1 and CDR2: SGHRS and YFSETQ. The CDR3 DNA follows: TGTGCCAGCAGTTGGGGGACTGAGAACACTGAAGCTTTCTTT. Its protein is CASSWGTENTEAFF.

This clonotype was counted many times. V and J are TRBV24-1 and TRBJ1-1; 9 bases are a match to TRBD1. V gave up 5 bases and J gave up 9 bases; unmatched junction bases: 15. This CDR3 has 16 amino acids. Looked up from germline, CDR1 is KGHDR and CDR2 is SFDVKD. The CDR3 protein is CATSGLGGTGTFKAFF. The CDR3 nucleotides read TGTGCCACCAGTGGCCTAGGGGGGACAGGGACTTTTAAAGCTTTCTTT.

V usage is TRBV7-9 and J usage is TRBJ2-7; 7 nucleotides agree with TRBD1. Germline V CDR1 and CDR2: SEHNR, FQNEAQ (reference sequence). With 3 bases clipped from V and 1 base from J, the junction kept 6 bases outside the gene matches. The CDR3 sequence is 15 residues long. The CDR3 DNA reads as TGTGCCAGCAGCTTCCTAGGGGGCGATTCCTACGAGCAGTACTTC. Encoded protein: CASSFLGGDSYEQYF.

This clonotype showed up many times. This rearrangement joins TRBV12-5 to TRBJ2-3; 10 nucleotides line up with TRBD2. CDR1 and CDR2 (germline): LGHNT, FRNRAP. Trimming took 1 base from V and 3 from J; bases not matched to a gene: 16. The CDR3 sequence is 20 residues long. In nucleotides, the CDR3 is TGTGCTAGTGGTTTGGACACTCTAGCGGGAGATCGTCTCAGAACAGATACGCAGTATTTT. Translation: CASGLDTLAGDRLRTDTQYF.

This clonotype was recorded at least ten times. The rearrangement uses TRBV7-9 and TRBJ1-2, with a weak D call TRBD1 (6 bases). The V gene lost 3 bases and the J gene lost 2 bases, with 13 bases spanning the gap. The germline V gene encodes CDR1 SEHNR and CDR2 FQNEAQ (reference sequence). The CDR3 has 15 residues. The CDR3 region is CASSFPGQTNYGYTF. In DNA, the CDR3 is TGTGCCAGCAGCTTCCCCGGACAGACGAACTATGGCTACACCTTC.

This clonotype was observed a handful of times. The chain combines TRBV9 with TRBJ1-4; the D is unclear. The CDR3 has 14 amino acids. CDR1 and CDR2 from the germline V gene are SGDLS and YYNGEE. V was clipped by 0 bases and J by 4 bases, with 7 bases between them. CDR3 coding DNA: TGTGCCAGCAGCGTAGAGGGAAATAATGAAAAACTGTTTTTT. This gives the protein CASSVEGNNEKLFF.

Remarks on this clonotype: One base away lies a much larger clone, so this may be a sequencing read error. V and J are TRBV28 and TRBJ2-3; TRBD1 matches at 7 bases. After removal of 7 bases from V and 4 bases from J, the junction contained 5 bases not matched to a gene. Germline V lookup: CDR1 MDHEN, CDR2 SYDVKM. This CDR3 has 13 residues. DNA of the CDR3: TGTGCCAGCAAAACAGGGGTAGCAGATACGCAGTATTTT. It codes for CASKTGVADTQYF.

This clonotype has ten or more counts. The V call is TRBV12-3 or TRBV12-4, the J call TRBJ2-7; possibly TRBD2 for D (6 bases). CDR3 length equals 13 residues. Trimming stripped 3 bases from V and 3 bases from J, with 9 bases between. The CDR3 nucleotides read TGTGCCAGCAGTTTTGCGGGGATCTACGAGCAGTACTTC. It yields the protein CASSFAGIYEQYF.